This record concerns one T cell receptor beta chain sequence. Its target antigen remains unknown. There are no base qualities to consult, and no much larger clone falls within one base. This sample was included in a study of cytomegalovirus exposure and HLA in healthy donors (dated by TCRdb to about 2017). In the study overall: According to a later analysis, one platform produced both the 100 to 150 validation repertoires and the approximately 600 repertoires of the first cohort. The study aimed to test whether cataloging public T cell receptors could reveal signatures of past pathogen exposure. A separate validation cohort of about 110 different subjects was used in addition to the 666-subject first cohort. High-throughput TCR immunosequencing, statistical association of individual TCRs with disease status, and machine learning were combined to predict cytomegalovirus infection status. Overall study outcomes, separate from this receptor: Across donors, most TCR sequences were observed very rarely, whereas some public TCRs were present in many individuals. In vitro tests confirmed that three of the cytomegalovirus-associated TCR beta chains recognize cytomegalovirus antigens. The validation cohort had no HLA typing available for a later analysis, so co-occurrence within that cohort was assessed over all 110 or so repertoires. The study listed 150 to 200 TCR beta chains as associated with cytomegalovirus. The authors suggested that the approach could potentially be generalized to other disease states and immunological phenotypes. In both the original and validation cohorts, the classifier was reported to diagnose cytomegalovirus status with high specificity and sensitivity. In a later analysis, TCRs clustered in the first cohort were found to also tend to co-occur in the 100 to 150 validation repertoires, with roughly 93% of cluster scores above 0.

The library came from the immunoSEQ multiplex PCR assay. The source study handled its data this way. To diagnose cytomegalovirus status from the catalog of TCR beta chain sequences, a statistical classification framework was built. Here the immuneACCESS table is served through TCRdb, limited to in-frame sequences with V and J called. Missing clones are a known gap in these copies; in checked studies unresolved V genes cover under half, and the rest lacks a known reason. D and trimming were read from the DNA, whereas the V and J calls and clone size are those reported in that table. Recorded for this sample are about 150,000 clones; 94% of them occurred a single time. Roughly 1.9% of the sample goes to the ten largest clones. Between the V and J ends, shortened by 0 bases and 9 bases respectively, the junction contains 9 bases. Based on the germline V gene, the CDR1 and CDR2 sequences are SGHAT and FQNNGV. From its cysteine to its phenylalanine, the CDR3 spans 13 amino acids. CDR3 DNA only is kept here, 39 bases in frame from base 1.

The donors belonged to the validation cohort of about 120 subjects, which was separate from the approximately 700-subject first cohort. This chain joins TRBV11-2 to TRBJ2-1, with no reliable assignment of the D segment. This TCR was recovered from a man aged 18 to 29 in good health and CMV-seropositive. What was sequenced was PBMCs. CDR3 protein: CASSLDLVGEQFF. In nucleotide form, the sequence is TGTGCCAGCAGCTTAGATCTAGTCGGTGAGCAGTTCTTC. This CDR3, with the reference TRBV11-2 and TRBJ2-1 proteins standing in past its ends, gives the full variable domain EAGVAQSPRYKIIEKRQSVAFWCNPISGHATLYWYQQILGQGPKLLIQFQNNGVVDDSQLPKDRFSAERLKGVDSTLKIQPAKLEDSAVYLCASSLDLVGEQFFGPGTRLTVL.